This paragraph reports one T cell receptor (beta chain). The antigen is not known. TCR beta cDNA was prepared out of 500 ng total RNA by means of a constant-region primer. Libraries of TCR beta came from three nested multiplex PCR rounds with slightly modified ARM-PCR. With TRBV1-TRBV30 forward primers and a C-beta reverse primer, the first two PCR rounds were run for approximately 10 cycles each. MiXCR was run by TCRdb on the multiplex PCR reads, yielding one entry per CDR3 protein. This repertoire shows fewer than 250,000 distinct CDR3 sequences, about 85% found once; its top ten account for 15% to 20%. This specimen comes from a study of tumor-infiltrating lymphocytes in primary liver carcinoma. Study results and limitations: Roughly 8-24% of top clones, and no more, occurred in all five tumor regions.

Co-extraction of both nucleic acids (RNA and DNA) used about 18-34 mg of unsorted bulk tissue. CDR1 is SGHRS and CDR2 is YFSETQ in the germline V gene. Trimming took 1 base from V and 7 from J, leaving 11 bases between them. The CDR3 extends over 13 amino acids. The V call is TRBV5-1, the J call TRBJ1-2, with D unclear. This receptor was taken from a middle-aged man with primary liver carcinoma and hepatitis B virus infection. Material: tumor tissue from primary liver carcinoma. The CDR3 is CASSLLSECGYTF. Written as DNA, the CDR3 is TGCGCCAGCAGCTTGCTGTCGGAGTGTGGCTACACCTTC.